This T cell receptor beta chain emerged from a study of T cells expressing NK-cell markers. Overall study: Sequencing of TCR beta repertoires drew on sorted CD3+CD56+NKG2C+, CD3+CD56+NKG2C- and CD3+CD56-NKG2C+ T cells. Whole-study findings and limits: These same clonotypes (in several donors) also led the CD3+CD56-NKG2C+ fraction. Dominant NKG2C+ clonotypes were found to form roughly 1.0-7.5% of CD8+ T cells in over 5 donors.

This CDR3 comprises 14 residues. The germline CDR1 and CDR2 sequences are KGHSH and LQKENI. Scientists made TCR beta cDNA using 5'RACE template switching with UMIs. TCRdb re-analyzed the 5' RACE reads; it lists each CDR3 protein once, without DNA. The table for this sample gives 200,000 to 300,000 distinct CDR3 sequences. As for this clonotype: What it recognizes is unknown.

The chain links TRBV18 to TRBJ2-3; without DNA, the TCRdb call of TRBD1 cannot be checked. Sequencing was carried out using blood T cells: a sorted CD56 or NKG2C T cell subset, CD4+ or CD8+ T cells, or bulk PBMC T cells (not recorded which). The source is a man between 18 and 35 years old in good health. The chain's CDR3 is CASSPGTRTDTQYF.